This entry lists 10 T cell receptor beta chains sequenced from one sample in a study of control samples from healthy donors and cancer patients. Generated by immunoSEQ multiplex PCR, the TCRdb table keeps only in-frame clones and is missing some. In the table there are 120,000 to 150,000 clones, 91% of which are singletons. Sequenced material: blood. The receptor source for this set is a man aged 25 to 40 in good health.

The chain joins TRBV28 to TRBJ2-7; D possibly corresponds to TRBD2 (6 bases). V lost 3 bases, J lost 2 bases, and 8 bases lay in between. CDR3 length equals 13 residues. CDR1 is MDHEN and CDR2 is SYDVKM in the germline V gene. The DNA of the CDR3 is TGTGCCAGCAGTTTGGGCGGGACCTACGAGCAGTACTTC. Translating gives CASSLGGTYEQYF.

This chain uses TRBV7-2 with TRBJ1-1, with D perhaps matching TRBD1 (6 bases). V shed 1 base and J shed 5 bases, with 11 bases lying between them. CDR3 length equals 14 residues. The V gene's germline CDR1 is SGHTA and CDR2 FQGNSA. CDR3: CASSLDRVWTEAFF. In nucleotides, the CDR3 is TGTGCCAGCAGCTTAGACAGGGTCTGGACTGAAGCTTTCTTT.

The sample holds one count of this clone. This chain connects TRBV27 to TRBJ1-2, with TRBD1 as a possible D gene (6 bases). Germline assignment: CDR1 MNHEY and CDR2 SMNVEV (reference sequence). V was cut by 1 base and J by 3 bases, with 15 bases left in between. The CDR3 covers 16 residues. In nucleotides, the CDR3 is TGTGCCAGCAGTTTATATGGGGGACACCGTGACTATGGCTACACCTTC. Translation gives CASSLYGGHRDYGYTF.

The rearrangement joins TRBV12-3 or TRBV12-4 to TRBJ2-7; 7 nucleotides agree with TRBD1. The CDR3 runs to 13 residues. V was clipped by 5 bases and J by 4 bases; unmatched bases: 5. The CDR3 DNA reads as TGTGCCAGCAGTCTGACAGGGTTGTACGAGCAGTACTTC. Translation: CASSLTGLYEQYF.

The rearrangement uses TRBV7-8 and TRBJ2-7, with 9 bases that match TRBD1. This CDR3 has 16 amino acids. V was clipped by 3 bases and J by 2 bases; unmatched bases: 8. The germline gives CDR1 SGHVS, CDR2 FQNEAQ. The CDR3 region has the DNA TGTGCCAGCAGCTTCGGGCTCGGGACAGGGCCCTACGAGCAGTACTTC. The encoded protein is CASSFGLGTGPYEQYF.

The chain employs TRBV2 and TRBJ1-1; 7 nucleotides line up with TRBD1. Trimming took 4 bases from V and 4 from J; bases not matched to a gene: 6. CDR1 SNHLY and CDR2 FYNNEI come from the germline V gene. The length of the CDR3 is 14 residues. DNA for the CDR3: TGTGCCAGCAGTGTGACAGGGTCGGCCACTGAAGCTTTCTTT. This codes for CASSVTGSATEAFF.

The genes are TRBV4-1 and TRBJ1-1, with TRBD1 matching 8 bases. CDR1 is MGHRA, CDR2 YSYEKL, per germline. With V trimmed by 0 bases and J by 6 bases, 6 bases remained unmatched. The CDR3 contains 15 residues. The CDR3 here is CASSQEGQGGSEAFF. CDR3 sequence (DNA): TGCGCCAGCAGCCAAGAAGGACAGGGTGGCTCTGAAGCTTTCTTT.

This chain uses TRBV5-5 with TRBJ1-1, with a possible D match to TRBD1 (5 bases). The CDR3 totals 14 residues. The germline gives CDR1 SGHKS, CDR2 YYEKEE (reference sequence). Trimming left V 6 bases short and J 1 base short, with 13 bases between. The CDR3 DNA sequence: TGTGCCAGCAAAGCGACAGTACAGAACACTGAAGCTTTCTTT. This translates into CASKATVQNTEAFF. Drawing the rest from reference TRBV5-5 and TRBJ1-1, the complete variable domain is DAGVTQSPTHLIKTRGQQVTLRCSPISGHKSVSWYQQVLGQGPQFIFQYYEKEERGRGNFPDRFSARQFPNYSSELNVNALLLGDSALYLCASKATVQNTEAFFGQGTRLTVV.

This clone was observed a few times. Other DNA sequences in the same sample also yield this CDR3. The chain is built from TRBV6-5 and TRBJ2-3; the match to TRBD2 covers 8 bases. Germline V gene data show CDR1 as MNHEY and CDR2 as SVGAGI. With 2 bases clipped from V and 2 bases from J, the junction kept 3 bases outside the gene matches. The CDR3 sequence is 15 residues long. DNA for the CDR3: TGTGCCAGCAGTTACGGGCGGGGGGACACAGATACGCAGTATTTT. Its protein product is CASSYGRGDTDTQYF.

The rearrangement uses TRBV19 and TRBJ1-5; D is unclear. V dropped 7 bases and J dropped 1 base, with 14 bases sitting between them. Germline values: CDR1 LNHDA, CDR2 SQIVND (reference sequence). There are 15 residues in the CDR3. CDR3 DNA: TGTGCCAGTACATTGGAGGGCAGAAGCAATCAGCCCCAGCATTTT. Encoded protein: CASTLEGRSNQPQHF. Full variable domain (remainder filled in from reference TRBV19 and TRBJ1-5): DGGITQSPKYLFRKEGQNVTLSCEQNLNHDAMYWYRQDPGQGLRLIYYSQIVNDFQKGDIAEGYSVSREKKESFPLTVTSAQKNPTAFYLCASTLEGRSNQPQHFGDGTRLSIL.